The rows below give T cell receptor beta chains drawn from one sample of a study of shared clonotypes between healthy human individuals. Generated by immunoSEQ multiplex PCR, the TCRdb table keeps only in-frame clones and is missing some. In the table there are 950,000 to 1,100,000 clones, more than 75% of which are singletons. Sequenced sample: memory CD4+ T cells from PBMCs. The receptors here all came from a man aged 18 to 30 in good health. Some clones in this sample may be carry-over from other donors' samples. CDR3s include the opening cysteine and the closing phenylalanine or tryptophan. The D gene is left open where the match is weak. Clone size is given for some rows only: seen once, a few or many times, or a class if the clone is expanded.

D gene | clone size | J gene | V gene | CDR3 protein | CDR3 DNA
. | many | TRBJ2-2 | TRBV28 | CASSPTATGELFF | TGTGCCAGCAGCCCTACAGCAACCGGGGAGCTGTTTTTT
. | . | TRBJ1-4 | TRBV30 | CAWSVVGQDNEKLFF | TGTGCCTGGAGTGTAGTCGGACAAGACAATGAAAAACTGTTTTTT
. | few | TRBJ1-1 | TRBV7-2 | CASSWGRGSTEAFF | TGTGCCAGCAGCTGGGGGCGCGGGAGCACTGAAGCTTTCTTT
TRBD1 | few | TRBJ2-7 | TRBV7-2 | CASSQTTGEGLYF | TGTGCCAGCAGCCAGACTACAGGGGAAGGGCTGTACTTC
. | . | TRBJ1-5 | TRBV2 | CASRRGGSNQPQHF | TGTGCCAGCAGGCGGGGAGGTAGCAATCAGCCCCAGCATTTT
. | . | TRBJ2-5 | TRBV10-3 | CAISQGGRETQYF | TGTGCCATCAGCCAGGGCGGGCGGGAGACCCAGTACTTC
. | . | TRBJ1-1 | TRBV10-3 | CAISEVWNTEAFF | TGTGCCATCAGTGAAGTTTGGAACACTGAAGCTTTCTTT
. | . | TRBJ2-7 | TRBV7-8 | CASSFSRASEQYF | TGTGCCAGCAGCTTTTCACGGGCCTCCGAGCAGTACTTC
. | many | TRBJ1-1 | TRBV27 | CGTGRKMNTEAFF | TGTGGAACCGGCAGGAAAATGAACACTGAAGCTTTCTTT
. | . | TRBJ1-6 | TRBV11-2 | CASSSSPSPGSPLHF | TGTGCCAGCAGCTCGAGCCCATCGCCCGGGTCACCCCTCCACTTT
. | . | TRBJ2-3 | TRBV19 | CASSIKAEDTQYF | TGTGCCAGTAGTATTAAAGCTGAGGATACGCAGTATTTT
. | . | TRBJ2-3 | TRBV30 | CAWSIARYGRTDTQYF | TGTGCCTGGAGTATCGCGCGTTACGGCCGCACAGATACGCAGTATTTT
. | . | TRBJ2-7 | TRBV14 | CASSQVIGRDIDEQYF | TGTGCCAGCAGCCAAGTGATCGGCAGGGATATCGACGAGCAGTACTTC
. | many | TRBJ2-7 | TRBV30 | CAWSVSFESEQYF | TGTGCCTGGAGTGTGTCCTTCGAAAGCGAGCAGTACTTC
TRBD2 | . | TRBJ2-7 | TRBV6-6 | CASSDGGNYEQYF | TGTGCCAGCAGCGACGGGGGGAACTACGAGCAGTACTTC
. | . | TRBJ1-2 | TRBV10-3 | CAISISPGTDLANYGYTF | TGTGCCATCAGTATATCTCCCGGGACGGACCTTGCTAACTATGGCTACACCTTC
TRBD1 | few | TRBJ1-1 | TRBV7-9 | CASSSWDRGTEAFF | TGTGCCAGCAGCTCGTGGGACAGGGGAACTGAAGCTTTCTTT